This is a list of T cell receptor beta chains from one sample in a study of T cell changes during pregnancy in multiple sclerosis. Profiling relied on immunoSEQ multiplex PCR, and the TCRdb table lists in-frame clones only, not all of them. This table holds around 15,000 clones, approximately 93% found once. The starting material was peripheral blood, obtained in the second trimester of pregnancy. The receptors were gathered from a female donor in good health, enrolled as a control in a pregnancy study. The CDR3 runs from the conserved cysteine through the conserved F or W. The D gene is left open where the match is weak. Some rows have no size entry. The others give once, few or many, or a class for an expanded clone.

abundance: -
d_gene: TRBD2
v_gene: TRBV9
j_gene: TRBJ2-7
CDR3aa: CASSVAGNGAGGDEQYF
CDR3nt: TGTGCCAGCAGCGTAGCTGGAAACGGAGCGGGAGGGGACGAGCAGTACTTC

abundance: -
d_gene: -
v_gene: TRBV6-5
j_gene: TRBJ2-5
CDR3aa: CASRRPDGVGTQYF
CDR3nt: TGTGCCAGCAGGAGACCGGACGGGGTGGGGACCCAGTACTTC

abundance: -
d_gene: -
v_gene: TRBV5-1
j_gene: TRBJ2-1
CDR3aa: CASSSDSYNEQFF
CDR3nt: TGCGCCAGCAGCTCAGACTCCTACAATGAGCAGTTCTTC

abundance: -
d_gene: -
v_gene: TRBV7-2
j_gene: TRBJ1-2
CDR3aa: CASSFGLHYGYTF
CDR3nt: TGTGCCAGCAGCTTCGGTTTGCACTATGGCTACACCTTC

abundance: -
d_gene: TRBD2
v_gene: TRBV2
j_gene: TRBJ2-3
CDR3aa: CASSEVAGGTTDTQYF
CDR3nt: TGTGCCAGCAGTGAGGTAGCGGGGGGGACCACAGATACGCAGTATTTT

abundance: -
d_gene: TRBD2
v_gene: TRBV5-1
j_gene: TRBJ2-7
CDR3aa: CASSLEPGGATEQYF
CDR3nt: TGCGCCAGCAGCTTGGAACCCGGGGGGGCGACCGAGCAGTACTTC

abundance: -
d_gene: -
v_gene: TRBV9
j_gene: TRBJ1-2
CDR3aa: CASSVAGGFYGYTF
CDR3nt: TGTGCCAGCAGCGTAGCGGGAGGTTTCTATGGCTACACCTTC

abundance: -
d_gene: TRBD2
v_gene: TRBV27
j_gene: TRBJ2-1
CDR3aa: CASSLSLAGGPDNEQFF
CDR3nt: TGTGCCAGCAGTTTATCCCTAGCGGGAGGGCCAGACAATGAGCAGTTCTTC

abundance: -
d_gene: TRBD1
v_gene: TRBV5-1
j_gene: TRBJ1-2
CDR3aa: CASSLAETGDGGYTF
CDR3nt: TGCGCCAGCAGCTTGGCCGAGACAGGGGATGGTGGCTACACCTTC

abundance: -
d_gene: TRBD2
v_gene: TRBV6-1
j_gene: TRBJ2-3
CDR3aa: CASSETSGGADTQYF
CDR3nt: TGTGCCAGCAGTGAGACTAGCGGGGGGGCAGATACGCAGTATTTT

abundance: -
d_gene: -
v_gene: TRBV5-1
j_gene: TRBJ2-3
CDR3aa: CASSFKGFTDTQYF
CDR3nt: TGCGCCAGTTCCTTTAAGGGGTTCACAGATACGCAGTATTTT

abundance: -
d_gene: TRBD2
v_gene: TRBV9
j_gene: TRBJ2-1
CDR3aa: CASSDLLAGGFNEQFF
CDR3nt: TGTGCCAGCAGCGACCTACTAGCGGGAGGTTTCAATGAGCAGTTCTTC

abundance: -
d_gene: -
v_gene: TRBV11-2
j_gene: TRBJ1-5
CDR3aa: CASSQGRGNLRHQPQHF
CDR3nt: TGTGCCAGCAGCCAAGGGAGGGGTAATTTGCGGCATCAGCCCCAGCATTTT

abundance: -
d_gene: -
v_gene: TRBV4-3
j_gene: TRBJ1-4
CDR3aa: CASSQDRTVRTNEKLFF
CDR3nt: TGCGCCAGCAGCCAAGATCGGACAGTGCGGACTAATGAAAAACTGTTTTTT

abundance: -
d_gene: TRBD2
v_gene: TRBV5-5
j_gene: TRBJ2-1
CDR3aa: CASSLAASGYNEQFF
CDR3nt: TGTGCCAGCAGCTTGGCGGCTAGCGGTTACAATGAGCAGTTCTTC

abundance: once
d_gene: -
v_gene: TRBV7-9
j_gene: TRBJ2-5
CDR3aa: CASSHSLSWGQQETQYF
CDR3nt: TGTGCCAGCAGCCATTCCCTTTCTTGGGGCCAACAAGAGACCCAGTACTTC

abundance: -
d_gene: TRBD2
v_gene: TRBV4-2
j_gene: TRBJ2-5
CDR3aa: CASSQGASGGDETQYF
CDR3nt: TGTGCCAGCAGCCAAGGGGCTAGCGGGGGGGATGAGACCCAGTACTTC

abundance: -
d_gene: -
v_gene: TRBV10-3
j_gene: TRBJ1-2
CDR3aa: CAISEVDVGDYGYTF
CDR3nt: TGTGCCATCAGTGAAGTGGATGTAGGGGACTATGGCTACACCTTC

abundance: -
d_gene: TRBD1
v_gene: TRBV28
j_gene: TRBJ1-5
CDR3aa: CASSLRQGASNQPQHF
CDR3nt: TGTGCCAGCAGTTTAAGGCAGGGGGCTAGCAATCAGCCCCAGCATTTT

abundance: once
d_gene: TRBD1
v_gene: TRBV19
j_gene: TRBJ1-1
CDR3aa: CASSRDRRDTEAFF
CDR3nt: TGTGCCAGTAGTAGGGACAGACGGGATACTGAAGCTTTCTTT

abundance: -
d_gene: TRBD2
v_gene: TRBV5-4
j_gene: TRBJ2-7
CDR3aa: CASTLAGGAREQYF
CDR3nt: TGTGCCAGCACCCTAGCGGGAGGGGCCCGGGAGCAGTACTTC

abundance: once
d_gene: -
v_gene: TRBV5-1
j_gene: TRBJ1-6
CDR3aa: CASSLDGSYNSPLHF
CDR3nt: TGCGCCAGCAGCTTGGACGGCTCCTATAATTCACCCCTCCACTTT

abundance: -
d_gene: -
v_gene: TRBV5-6
j_gene: TRBJ1-5
CDR3aa: CASSYVDRGSNQPQHF
CDR3nt: TGTGCCAGCAGCTATGTCGACCGGGGTAGCAATCAGCCCCAGCATTTT

abundance: -
d_gene: TRBD1
v_gene: TRBV5-1
j_gene: TRBJ2-1
CDR3aa: CASSPDPGTGVEQFF
CDR3nt: TGCGCCAGCAGCCCCGACCCCGGGACAGGGGTAGAGCAGTTCTTC

abundance: -
d_gene: TRBD1
v_gene: TRBV7-2
j_gene: TRBJ1-2
CDR3aa: CASSLFDRAHGYTF
CDR3nt: TGTGCCAGCAGCTTATTTGACAGGGCACATGGCTACACCTTC

abundance: -
d_gene: TRBD2
v_gene: TRBV7-2
j_gene: TRBJ2-1
CDR3aa: CASSWSGGRGGEYNEQFF
CDR3nt: TGTGCCAGCAGCTGGAGTGGAGGCCGGGGGGGGGAGTACAATGAGCAGTTCTTC

abundance: -
d_gene: TRBD2
v_gene: TRBV28
j_gene: TRBJ2-7
CDR3aa: CASSPSPGTSGYEQYF
CDR3nt: TGTGCCAGCAGTCCCTCCCCAGGGACTAGCGGATACGAGCAGTACTTC

abundance: -
d_gene: TRBD1
v_gene: TRBV5-8
j_gene: TRBJ2-3
CDR3aa: CASSALVPTGLITDTQYF
CDR3nt: TGTGCCAGCAGCGCTTTGGTTCCGACAGGGCTGATCACAGATACGCAGTATTTT

abundance: -
d_gene: -
v_gene: TRBV5-1
j_gene: TRBJ1-2
CDR3aa: CASSLAAGMVFYGYTF
CDR3nt: TGCGCCAGCAGCTTGGCGGCGGGGATGGTATTCTATGGCTACACCTTC

abundance: -
d_gene: TRBD2
v_gene: TRBV7-2
j_gene: TRBJ2-5
CDR3aa: CASSLDGTRPQETQYF
CDR3nt: TGTGCCAGCAGCTTAGACGGGACTAGACCCCAAGAGACCCAGTACTTC

abundance: -
d_gene: -
v_gene: TRBV14
j_gene: TRBJ1-2
CDR3aa: CASSLRRVGGYTF
CDR3nt: TGTGCCAGCAGCCTTCGCAGGGTAGGCGGCTACACCTTC

abundance: -
d_gene: TRBD2
v_gene: TRBV10-3
j_gene: TRBJ2-1
CDR3aa: CAISELWREDRNEQFF
CDR3nt: TGTGCCATCAGTGAATTGTGGCGGGAGGATAGGAATGAGCAGTTCTTC

abundance: -
d_gene: -
v_gene: TRBV6-5
j_gene: TRBJ2-3
CDR3aa: CASTNDFTDTQYF
CDR3nt: TGTGCCAGCACCAATGACTTCACAGATACGCAGTATTTT

abundance: -
d_gene: -
v_gene: TRBV4-3
j_gene: TRBJ1-2
CDR3aa: CASSQDSGGPNYGYTF
CDR3nt: TGCGCCAGCAGCCAAGATTCTGGGGGCCCTAACTATGGCTACACCTTC

abundance: -
d_gene: -
v_gene: TRBV6-6
j_gene: TRBJ1-1
CDR3aa: CASSSVQEGTGEAFF
CDR3nt: TGTGCCAGCAGTTCAGTACAGGAGGGAACGGGTGAAGCTTTCTTT

abundance: -
d_gene: TRBD1
v_gene: TRBV5-4
j_gene: TRBJ1-1
CDR3aa: CASSKGQGDTEAFF
CDR3nt: TGTGCCAGCAGCAAGGGACAGGGAGACACTGAAGCTTTCTTT

abundance: -
d_gene: TRBD2
v_gene: TRBV28
j_gene: TRBJ2-7
CDR3aa: CASSFGGGLYEQYF
CDR3nt: TGTGCCAGCAGTTTTGGGGGAGGGCTGTACGAGCAGTACTTC

abundance: -
d_gene: -
v_gene: TRBV7-2
j_gene: TRBJ2-7
CDR3aa: CASSLMPIGSGNEQYF
CDR3nt: TGTGCCAGCAGCTTAATGCCCATCGGGAGTGGGAACGAGCAGTACTTC

abundance: few
d_gene: -
v_gene: TRBV29-1
j_gene: TRBJ1-1
CDR3aa: CSVVKGLGTEAFF
CDR3nt: TGCAGCGTTGTTAAGGGGCTCGGGACTGAAGCTTTCTTT

abundance: -
d_gene: -
v_gene: TRBV6-6
j_gene: TRBJ2-7
CDR3aa: CASSGAYQGYSYEQYF
CDR3nt: TGTGCCAGCAGTGGGGCATACCAGGGTTACTCCTACGAGCAGTACTTC

abundance: -
d_gene: -
v_gene: TRBV7-2
j_gene: TRBJ2-5
CDR3aa: CASSPGWTTGTQYF
CDR3nt: TGTGCCAGCAGCCCCGGGTGGACTACGGGGACCCAGTACTTC

abundance: -
d_gene: -
v_gene: TRBV7-2
j_gene: TRBJ2-7
CDR3aa: CASSLNLDSYYEQYF
CDR3nt: TGTGCCAGCAGCTTAAACCTGGACTCGTACTACGAGCAGTACTTC

abundance: -
d_gene: -
v_gene: TRBV6-6
j_gene: TRBJ2-2
CDR3aa: CASSSQGPTGELFF
CDR3nt: TGTGCCAGCAGTTCACAGGGTCCCACCGGGGAGCTGTTTTTT

abundance: -
d_gene: -
v_gene: TRBV10-3
j_gene: TRBJ2-1
CDR3aa: CAISESMRGNEQFF
CDR3nt: TGTGCCATCAGTGAGTCAATGAGAGGCAATGAGCAGTTCTTC

abundance: -
d_gene: TRBD1
v_gene: TRBV10-3
j_gene: TRBJ1-1
CDR3aa: CAITGTGDTEAFF
CDR3nt: TGTGCCATCACCGGGACAGGGGACACTGAAGCTTTCTTT

abundance: -
d_gene: -
v_gene: TRBV7-2
j_gene: TRBJ1-5
CDR3aa: CASSPRATGTGNQPQHF
CDR3nt: TGTGCCAGCAGCCCGAGGGCGACGGGGACTGGCAATCAGCCCCAGCATTTT

abundance: -
d_gene: -
v_gene: TRBV27
j_gene: TRBJ1-5
CDR3aa: CASSFIINQPQHF
CDR3nt: TGTGCCAGCAGTTTTATAATCAATCAGCCCCAGCATTTT

abundance: once
d_gene: -
v_gene: TRBV10-1
j_gene: TRBJ1-1
CDR3aa: CASSEKGRIGAFF
CDR3nt: TGCGCCAGCAGTGAGAAGGGGAGGATCGGAGCTTTCTTT